The table lists the clone carrying this TCR beta chain with a few counts. Its antigen is unidentified. The record originates from a study of T cell repertoires in cytomegalovirus infection. On the study more broadly: Public TCR beta signatures marked donors with CMV infection and the matching HLA. General study findings and limits: Summed frequency of shared TCR beta families picked out CMV carriers who also had the relevant HLA. The ex vivo response showed dominance by HLA-C-restricted CMV-specific TCR beta clonotypes.

MiXCR was run by TCRdb on the reads, yielding one entry per CDR3 protein. Here the sample spans about 180,000 distinct CDR3 sequences, about an eighth being singletons. This CDR3 has 17 residues. Trimming pared 0 bases from V and 2 bases from J, leaving 15 bases between. The germline V gene encodes CDR1 SGHRS and CDR2 YFSETQ. Sequenced sample: PBMCs. The chain has TRBV5-1 and TRBJ1-3, with a tentative D call TRBD1 (5 bases). The sequence was collected from a human donor in good health (CMV status not recorded). Some clones in this sample may be carry-over from other donors' samples. CDR3 loop: CASSLENPGRAGNTIYF. The CDR3 coding sequence is TGCGCCAGCAGCTTGGAAAACCCAGGGAGGGCTGGAAACACCATATATTTT.